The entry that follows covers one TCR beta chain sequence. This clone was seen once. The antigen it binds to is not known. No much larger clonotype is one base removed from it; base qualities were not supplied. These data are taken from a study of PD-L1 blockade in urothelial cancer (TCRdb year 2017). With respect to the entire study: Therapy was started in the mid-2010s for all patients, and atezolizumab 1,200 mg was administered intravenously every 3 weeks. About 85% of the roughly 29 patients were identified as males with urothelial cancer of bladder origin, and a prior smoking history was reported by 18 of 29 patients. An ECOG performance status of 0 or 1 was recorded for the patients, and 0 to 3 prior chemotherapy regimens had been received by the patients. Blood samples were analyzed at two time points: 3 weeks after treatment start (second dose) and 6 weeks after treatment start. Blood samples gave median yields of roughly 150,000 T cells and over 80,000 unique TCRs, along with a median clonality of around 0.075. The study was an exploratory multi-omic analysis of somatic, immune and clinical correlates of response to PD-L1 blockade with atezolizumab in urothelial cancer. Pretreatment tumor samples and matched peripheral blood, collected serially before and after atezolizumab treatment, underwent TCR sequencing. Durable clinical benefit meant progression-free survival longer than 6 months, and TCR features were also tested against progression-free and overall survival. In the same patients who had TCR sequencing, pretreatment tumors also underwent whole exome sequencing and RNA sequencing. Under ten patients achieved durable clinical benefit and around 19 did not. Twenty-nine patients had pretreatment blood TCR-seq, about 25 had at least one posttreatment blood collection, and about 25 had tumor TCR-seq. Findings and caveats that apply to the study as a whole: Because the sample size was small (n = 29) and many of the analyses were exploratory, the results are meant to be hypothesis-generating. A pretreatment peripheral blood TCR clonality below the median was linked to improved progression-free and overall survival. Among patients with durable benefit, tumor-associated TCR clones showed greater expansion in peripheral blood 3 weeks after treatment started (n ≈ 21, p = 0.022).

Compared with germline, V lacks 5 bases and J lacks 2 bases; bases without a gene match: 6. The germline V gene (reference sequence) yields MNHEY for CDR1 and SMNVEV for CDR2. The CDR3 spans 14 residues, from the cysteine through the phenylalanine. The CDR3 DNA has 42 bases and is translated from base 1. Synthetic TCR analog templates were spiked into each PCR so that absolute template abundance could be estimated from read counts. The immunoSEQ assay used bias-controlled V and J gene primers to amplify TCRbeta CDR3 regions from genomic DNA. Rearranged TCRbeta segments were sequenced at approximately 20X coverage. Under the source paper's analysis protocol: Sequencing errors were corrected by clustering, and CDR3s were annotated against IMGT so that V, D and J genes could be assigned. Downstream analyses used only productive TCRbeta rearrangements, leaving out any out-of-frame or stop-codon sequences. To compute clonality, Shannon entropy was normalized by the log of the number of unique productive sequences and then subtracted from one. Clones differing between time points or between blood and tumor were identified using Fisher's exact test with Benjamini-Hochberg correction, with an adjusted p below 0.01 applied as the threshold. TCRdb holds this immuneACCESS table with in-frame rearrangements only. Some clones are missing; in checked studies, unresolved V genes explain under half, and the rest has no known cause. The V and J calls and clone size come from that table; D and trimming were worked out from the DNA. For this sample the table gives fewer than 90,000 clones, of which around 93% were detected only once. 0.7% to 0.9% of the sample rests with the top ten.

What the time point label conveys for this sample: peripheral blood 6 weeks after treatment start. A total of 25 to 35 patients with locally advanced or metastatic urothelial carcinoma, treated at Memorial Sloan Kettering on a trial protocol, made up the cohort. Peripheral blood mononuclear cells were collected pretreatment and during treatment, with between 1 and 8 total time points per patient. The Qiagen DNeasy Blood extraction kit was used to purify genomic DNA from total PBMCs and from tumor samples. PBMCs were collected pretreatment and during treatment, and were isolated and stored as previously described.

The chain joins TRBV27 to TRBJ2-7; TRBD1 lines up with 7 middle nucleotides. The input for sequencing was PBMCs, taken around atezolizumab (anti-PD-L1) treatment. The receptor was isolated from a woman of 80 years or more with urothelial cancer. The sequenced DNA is TGTGCCAGCAGTGTTCGACAGGGCACCTACGAGCAGTACTTC. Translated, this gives CASSVRQGTYEQYF.